The 19 T cell receptor beta chains listed next were all sequenced from one sample in a study of cytomegalovirus exposure and HLA in healthy donors (dated by TCRdb to about 2017). To prepare the library, the immunoSEQ multiplex PCR assay was applied. A mixture of 60 forward primers for TCR Vbeta segments and 13 reverse primers for TCR Jbeta segments was used in the multiplex PCR. Held by TCRdb, this immuneACCESS table contains in-frame sequences only and omits some clones. Under half of the omission traces to an unresolved V gene where checked; the cause of the rest is unknown. Across this sample there are 120,000 or so clones, with approximately 78% seen only once. Jointly, the top ten make up 5.5% to 8% of the sample. The sample comprised PBMCs. The receptor set was obtained from a woman between 40 and 50 years old in good health and CMV-seronegative.

On this clone itself: Its ends do not fully match the called genes, so a read error is possible. V and J are TRBV6-1 and TRBJ2-6; D is possibly TRBD2 (7 bases). There are 15 residues in the CDR3. CDR1 and CDR2 from the germline V gene are MNHNS and SASEGT. The CDR3 bases are TGTGCCAGCAGGCCGGGGGGCTCTGGGGCCAACGGCCTGACTTTC. Its protein is CASRPGGSGANGLTF.

Details on this clone: An end of the junction differs from the germline gene, which may be a read error. The genes are TRBV6-5 and TRBJ2-4; no clear D. This CDR3 is 16 amino acids long. Germline CDR1 and CDR2: MNHEY and SVGAGI. The CDR3 protein is CASSYDLAKAKNSQYF. DNA for the CDR3: TGTGCCAGCAGTTACGATCTGGCCAAAGCCAAAAACAGTCAGTACTTC.

This rearrangement joins TRBV5-1 to TRBJ1-2; D is perhaps TRBD1 (5 bases). CDR1 and CDR2 (germline): SGHRS, YFSETQ. The CDR3 loop spans 15 amino acids. Trimming took 0 bases from V and 3 from J, leaving 12 bases between them. CDR3 region: CASSLAGDGDYGYTF. The CDR3 bases are TGCGCCAGCAGCTTGGCGGGGGATGGGGACTATGGCTACACCTTC.

The chain couples TRBV27 to TRBJ1-5, with unresolved D. Germline CDR1 and CDR2: MNHEY and SMNVEV (reference sequence). This CDR3 comprises 13 residues. V lost 4 bases and J 1 base, leaving 5 bases between the germline ends. The CDR3 region has the DNA TGTGCCAGCAGTTGGGCAAGCAATCAGCCCCAGCATTTT. Translated: CASSWASNQPQHF.

The CDR3 DNA follows: TGCAGCGTGTACAGGGGGATTGAAGCTTTCTTT. Encoded protein: CSVYRGIEAFF. The chain has TRBV29-1 and TRBJ1-1, with 8 nucleotides matching TRBD1. The V gene end was trimmed by 6 bases and the J gene end by 7 bases; junction bases not matched to a gene: 4. Germline V gene lookup returns CDR1 SQVTM and CDR2 ANQGSEA. This CDR3 comprises 11 residues. Based on the CDR3 plus reference TRBV29-1 and TRBJ1-1, the full variable domain is SAVISQKPSRDICQRGTSLTIQCQVDSQVTMMFWYRQQPGQSLTLIATANQGSEATYESGFVIDKFPISRPNLTFSTLTVSNMSPEDSSIYLCSVYRGIEAFFGQGTRLTVV.

On this clone itself: One end of the junction does not line up with germline, which may come from a read error. V and J are TRBV7-3 and TRBJ2-2; D is unclear. The germline gives CDR1 SGHTA, CDR2 FQGTGA. The CDR3 is 15 amino acids. For the CDR3, the DNA is TGTGCCAGCAGCGTAACTTCCGCGAACACCGGGGAGCTGTTTTTT. Translating it yields CASSVTSANTGELFF.

The chain couples TRBV5-8 to TRBJ2-1, with TRBD2 identical over 7 bases. After removal of 4 bases from V and 7 bases from J, the junction contained 20 bases not matched to a gene. There are 18 residues in the CDR3. The V gene's germline CDR1 is SGHTS and CDR2 YDEGEE. CDR3 nucleotide sequence: TGTGCCAGCAGCATTGCATACTTGGGCCTTGCCGGGAGGAATGAGCAGTTCTTC. It specifies CASSIAYLGLAGRNEQFF.

This sequence joins TRBV6-4 and TRBJ2-1; TRBD1 is a possible D gene (6 bases). Germline V CDR1 and CDR2: MRHNA, SNTAGT. The CDR3 contains 13 residues. V lost 2 bases to trimming and J lost 7 bases, with 9 bases between them. The CDR3 DNA reads TGTGCCAGCAGTGACGGGGGCCATAATGAGCAGTTCTTC. Translation: CASSDGGHNEQFF.

The chain is built from TRBV19 and TRBJ1-2; 7 bases line up with TRBD1. V shed 6 bases, J shed 2 bases, and the junction held 6 bases outside the gene matches. This CDR3 contains 14 residues. Germline assignment: CDR1 LNHDA and CDR2 SQIVND (reference sequence). DNA of the CDR3: TGTGCCAGTAGCCCGGGACAGTGGAACTATGGCTACACCTTC. Its translation is CASSPGQWNYGYTF. Full variable domain (remainder filled in from reference TRBV19 and TRBJ1-2): DGGITQSPKYLFRKEGQNVTLSCEQNLNHDAMYWYRQDPGQGLRLIYYSQIVNDFQKGDIAEGYSVSREKKESFPLTVTSAQKNPTAFYLCASSPGQWNYGYTFGSGTRLTVV.

The rearrangement joins TRBV4-2 to TRBJ2-4, with 7 bases that match TRBD2. From germline, CDR1 is LGHNA and CDR2 YNFKEQ. The CDR3 contains 16 residues. J lost 4 bases, V lost 1 base, and 7 bases had no gene match. CDR3 DNA: TGTGCCAGCAGCCAAGTAGGTGGGAGGGAGAAAAACATTCAGTACTTC. Protein product: CASSQVGGREKNIQYF.

The chain couples TRBV25-1 to TRBJ2-5; 7 positions match TRBD2. Germline CDR1 reads MGHDK; CDR2 reads SYGVNS. With 5 bases clipped from V and 5 bases from J, the junction kept 11 bases outside the gene matches. The CDR3 loop spans 15 amino acids. This chain's CDR3 is CASSPRTRFGETQYF. CDR3 sequence (DNA): TGTGCCAGCAGTCCCCGGACTAGATTCGGGGAGACCCAGTACTTC.

With regard to this clone: Its ends do not fully match the called genes, so a read error is possible. The chain carries TRBV4-2 and TRBJ2-6; D might be TRBD1 (5 bases). This CDR3 is 15 amino acids long. The germline CDR1 and CDR2 sequences are LGHNA and YNFKEQ. CDR3 amino acids: CASSQGSSGANGLTF. CDR3 nucleotide sequence: TGTGCCAGCAGCCAAGGGAGCTCTGGGGCCAACGGCCTGACTTTC.

This rearrangement joins TRBV11-2 to TRBJ1-2; TRBD1 might be the D (6 bases). CDR3 length: 18 residues. Germline-derived CDR1 and CDR2 are SGHAT and FQNNGV. Trimming pared 5 bases from V and 1 base from J, leaving 23 bases between. CDR3: CASSPTTQGGVNNYGYTF. The CDR3 nucleotides are TGTGCCAGCAGCCCGACGACACAGGGAGGGGTTAATAACTATGGCTACACCTTC.

This sequence joins TRBV28 and TRBJ2-7; 10 nucleotides align to TRBD1. The germline CDR1 and CDR2 sequences are MDHEN and SYDVKM. V dropped 5 bases and J dropped 0; count of bases not matched to a gene: 7. This CDR3 spans 16 amino acids. In DNA, the CDR3 is TGTGCCAGCAGTCCCTCGGGACAGGGGTCCTCCTACGAGCAGTACTTC. This sequence encodes CASSPSGQGSSYEQYF.

This chain joins TRBV9 and TRBJ2-1; 9 bases fit TRBD2. Germline V lookup: CDR1 SGDLS, CDR2 YYNGEE. This CDR3 is built from 17 residues. Trimming cost V 4 bases and J 8 bases; bases outside gene matches: 16. This chain's CDR3 is CASSPRASGIIGDEQFF. The CDR3 region has the DNA TGTGCCAGCAGCCCCAGGGCTAGCGGGATTATAGGGGATGAGCAGTTCTTC. Supplemented by reference TRBV9 and TRBJ2-1, the full variable domain reads DSGVTQTPKHLITATGQRVTLRCSPRSGDLSVYWYQQSLDQGLQFLIQYYNGEERAKGNILERFSAQQFPDLHSELNLSSLELGDSALYFCASSPRASGIIGDEQFFGPGTRLTVL.

The chain carries TRBV18 and TRBJ1-5; D is unresolved. CDR3 length: 15 residues. In germline, CDR1 is KGHSH, CDR2 LQKENI. With 5 bases removed from V and 1 base from J, the gap between germline ends came to 12 bases. In DNA form, the CDR3 reads TGTGCCAGCTCAAGGACGAGGGCGAGCAATCAGCCCCAGCATTTT. This sequence encodes CASSRTRASNQPQHF.

The chain links TRBV27 to TRBJ2-7; 7 bases map to TRBD2. This CDR3 is built from 13 residues. V gave up 5 bases and J gave up 2 bases; unmatched junction bases: 3. Per germline, CDR1 MNHEY and CDR2 SMNVEV (reference sequence). The CDR3 reads CASSSGIAYEQYF. The CDR3, as DNA: TGTGCCAGCAGTAGCGGGATCGCCTACGAGCAGTACTTC.

This clone was seen a few times. The chain links TRBV14 to TRBJ2-5, with no clear D. The CDR3 extends over 13 amino acids. Germline CDR1 and CDR2: SGHDN and FVKESK. V dropped 1 base and J dropped 5 bases, with 8 bases sitting between them. The CDR3 DNA reads as TGTGCCAGCAGCCAAGCTAACTCGGAGACCCAGTACTTC. Amino acids: CASSQANSETQYF.

This clone was picked up a small number of times. The V gene is TRBV6-1, the J gene TRBJ2-3, with 9 bases aligning to TRBD2. J gave up 4 bases and V 0 bases, and 8 bases lay outside the gene matches. CDR1 MNHNS and CDR2 SASEGT come from the germline V gene. The CDR3 contains 17 residues. The CDR3: CASSEAAGGPRSDTQYF. Written as DNA, the CDR3 is TGTGCCAGCAGTGAAGCGGCGGGAGGGCCGCGGTCAGATACGCAGTATTTT.